Listed here are 9 T cell receptor beta chains from one sample, sequenced in a study of blood T cells in healthy people across ages (dated by TCRdb to about 2015). The method behind the library was 5' RACE. These reads were obtained on an Illumina HiSeq 2500. A second PCR of 7 to 11 cycles was performed with a sample-barcoded 5' primer and a J-beta primer mix. TCRdb cleaned the public reads at Q25 with fastp, built clones with MiXCR and kept in-frame beta chains. Every entry covers one CDR3 protein and lists the most common genes and DNA from its rows. The sample data list about a million distinct CDR3 sequences, and roughly 47% of these were observed just once. The ten biggest clones cover about 21% of the sample. Specimen: blood. The receptors here all came from a woman aged 55-69 years in good health.

The V and J genes are TRBV20-1 and TRBJ2-1, with D possibly being TRBD2 (6 bases). This CDR3 has 16 residues. The germline CDR1 and CDR2 sequences are DFQATT and SNEGSKA (reference sequence). Trimming stripped 0 bases from V and 6 bases from J, with 18 bases between. CDR3 nucleotides: TGCAGTGCTAGAGATCGCCGGAGGGGTTCCCTCAATGAGCAGTTCTTC. Translating gives CSARDRRRGSLNEQFF.

The chain is built from TRBV20-1 and TRBJ1-5, with D perhaps matching TRBD1 (5 bases). This CDR3 spans 12 amino acids. Germline CDR1 reads DFQATT; CDR2 reads SNEGSKA (reference sequence). With 5 bases removed from V and 3 bases from J, the gap between germline ends came to 8 bases. CDR3: CSAHRNNQPQHF. The DNA for the CDR3 is TGCAGTGCTCACAGGAACAATCAGCCCCAGCATTTT.

On this clonotype: Its ends do not fully match the called genes, so a read error is possible. This chain links TRBV29-1 with TRBJ2-7; D might be TRBD1 (6 bases). The J call may be mistaken, given a closer DNA end match to TRBJ2-5. Germline lookup yields CDR1 SQVTM and CDR2 ANQGSEA. This CDR3 comprises 12 residues. The CDR3 sequence: CCVNRAGETQYF. The CDR3 DNA reads as TGCTGCGTCAACAGGGCCGGGGAGACCCAGTACTTC.

The CDR3 protein is CASSLGDRGDEQYF. The CDR3, as DNA: TGTGCCAGCAGCTTAGGGGACAGGGGGGACGAGCAGTACTTC. The chain carries TRBV7-9 and TRBJ2-5; 11 nucleotides agree with TRBD1. The DNA end is a closer match to TRBJ2-7, so the J assignment may be wrong. The CDR3 sequence is 14 residues long. The V gene's germline CDR1 is SEHNR and CDR2 FQNEAQ (reference sequence).

The chain combines TRBV18 with TRBJ1-5; 8 positions agree with TRBD1. This CDR3 spans 14 amino acids. V was pared by 3 bases and J by 6 bases, with 4 bases of the junction left unmatched. CDR1 KGHSH and CDR2 LQKENI come from the germline V gene. CDR3 sequence: CASSPGQEGQPQHF. CDR3 DNA: TGTGCCAGCTCACCGGGACAGGAGGGTCAGCCCCAGCATTTT.

This clonotype was detected only once. The chain recombines TRBV9 with TRBJ2-3, with D perhaps matching TRBD2 (6 bases). The CDR3 sequence is 15 residues long. V was trimmed by 2 bases and J by 6 bases, leaving 16 bases between them. The germline V gene encodes CDR1 SGDLS and CDR2 YYNGEE. The CDR3 bases are TGTGCCAGCAGCGTGGGACGGGAGTGGCAGGATACGCAGTATTTT. Translated, it gives CASSVGREWQDTQYF.

The J gene is TRBJ2-5, the V gene TRBV28; the match to TRBD1 covers 8 bases. Germline CDR1 is MDHEN and CDR2 is SYDVKM. Losses at the gene ends were 5 bases for V and 2 bases for J; bases not matched to a gene: 4. The CDR3 runs to 14 residues. CDR3 DNA: TGTGCCAGCAGTAGGACAGGGACACAAGAGACCCAGTACTTC. Its protein product is CASSRTGTQETQYF.

This clonotype was seen once. V usage is TRBV30 and J usage is TRBJ2-7, with 8 bases lining up with TRBD2. Judging by the DNA end, TRBJ2-5 fits better; the J call may be wrong. The CDR3 sequence is 13 residues long. Germline V gene sequence: CDR1 GTSNPN, CDR2 SVGIG (reference sequence). The CDR3 DNA reads as TGTGCCTGGAGGAGCAGCGGGAGTGAGACCCAGTACTTC. The encoded protein is CAWRSSGSETQYF.

The chain employs TRBV2 and TRBJ2-1; D may be TRBD2 (5 bases). V shed 8 bases and J shed 3 bases, with 20 bases lying between them. Germline lookup yields CDR1 SNHLY and CDR2 FYNNEI. The CDR3 contains 16 residues. The CDR3 protein is CASGPLSAEIYNEQFF. As DNA, the CDR3 is TGTGCCAGCGGTCCCCTCTCAGCGGAGATCTACAATGAGCAGTTCTTC.